One and the same sample provided the 21 T cell receptor beta chains below, sequenced in a study of cytomegalovirus exposure and HLA in healthy donors. Some clones are missing from TCRdb's copy, which holds only in-frame ones; the method was immunoSEQ multiplex PCR. The repertoire holds hundreds of thousands of clones, with 75% to 90% as singletons. The source material was PBMCs. Receptor source: a woman aged 18-35 years in good health and CMV-seronegative.

J is TRBJ2-3 and V is TRBV27, with a tentative D call TRBD2 (6 bases). Trimming removed 6 bases from V and 3 bases from J, with 16 bases in between. The CDR3 loop spans 15 amino acids. Looked up from germline, CDR1 is MNHEY and CDR2 is SMNVEV (reference sequence). The CDR3 DNA sequence: TGTGCCAGCAGGGGAGGTAATTGGGTAACAGATACGCAGTATTTT. Translating gives CASRGGNWVTDTQYF.

This chain uses TRBV5-4 with TRBJ2-5; 8 bases map to TRBD1. V dropped 6 bases and J dropped 2; count of bases not matched to a gene: 9. Germline values: CDR1 SGHNT, CDR2 YYREEE (reference sequence). This CDR3 has 15 residues. CDR3 nucleotide sequence: TGTGCCAGCAAGTACCAGGGGGCGAGTCAAGAGACCCAGTACTTC. Amino acid sequence: CASKYQGASQETQYF.

V and J are TRBV28 and TRBJ2-7, with D possibly matching TRBD1 (6 bases). In germline, CDR1 is MDHEN, CDR2 SYDVKM. The CDR3 length is 12 residues. With 6 bases removed from V and 5 bases from J, the gap between germline ends came to 11 bases. This CDR3 is CASRQGANEQYF. The CDR3 DNA sequence: TGTGCCAGCAGACAGGGAGCGAACGAGCAGTACTTC.

The rearrangement links TRBV7-9 to TRBJ2-5; D remains ambiguous. Germline V gene lookup returns CDR1 SEHNR and CDR2 FQNEAQ (reference sequence). The CDR3 has 12 residues. V shed 1 base and J shed 5 bases, with 5 bases lying between them. The chain's CDR3 is CASSLVSETQYF. The CDR3 nucleotides read TGTGCCAGCAGCTTAGTCTCTGAGACCCAGTACTTC.

The chain combines TRBV28 with TRBJ2-7, with 9 positions matching TRBD1. In germline, CDR1 is MDHEN, CDR2 SYDVKM. V shed 6 bases and J 0 bases; nucleotides not matched to a gene: 9. The CDR3 is 16 residues long. The CDR3 coding sequence is TGTGCCAGCAGCGACTTTGGGACAGGGTACTCCTACGAGCAGTACTTC. Its protein product is CASSDFGTGYSYEQYF.

The gene calls are TRBV6-6 and TRBJ2-1, with 8 bases identical to TRBD2. The CDR3 runs to 15 residues. The germline gives CDR1 MNHNY, CDR2 SVGAGI (reference sequence). The trim removed 2 bases at V and 3 bases at J, leaving 3 bases unmatched. The CDR3 DNA reads TGTGCCAGCAGTTACCGGCTAGCGGGCTACAATGAGCAGTTCTTC. As protein: CASSYRLAGYNEQFF.

The chain recombines TRBV7-2 with TRBJ1-1; D remains unclear. V dropped 5 bases and J dropped 0 bases, with 7 bases sitting between them. The V gene's germline CDR1 is SGHTA and CDR2 FQGNSA. The CDR3 is 13 amino acids. DNA of the CDR3: TGTGCCAGCAGCCTACAGATGAACACTGAAGCTTTCTTT. This encodes CASSLQMNTEAFF.

The chain joins TRBV6-5 to TRBJ1-3; tentatively, D is TRBD1 (5 bases). The CDR3 consists of 14 residues. Germline loops: CDR1 MNHEY, CDR2 SVGAGI. Trimming shortened V by 4 bases and J by 2 bases, and 9 bases separated the two germline ends. CDR3 protein: CASSLRGAGNTIYF. In DNA form, the CDR3 reads TGTGCCAGCAGTTTGCGGGGCGCTGGAAACACCATATATTTT.

This clone was observed once. The rearrangement uses TRBV5-1 and TRBJ2-3; TRBD2 matches 9 bases. The CDR3 is 18 amino acids. In germline, CDR1 is SGHRS, CDR2 YFSETQ. J gave up 0 bases and V 3 bases, and 11 bases lay outside the gene matches. DNA for the CDR3: TGCGCCAGCAGCTCCCACACCCCGACTAGCGGAAGCACAGATACGCAGTATTTT. Translation gives CASSSHTPTSGSTDTQYF.

This clone came up once. The rearrangement joins TRBV6-6 to TRBJ1-3; 8 nucleotides match TRBD1. J was trimmed by 0 bases and V by 6 bases; bases with no gene match: 4. CDR1 MNHNY and CDR2 SVGAGI come from the germline V gene (reference sequence). The CDR3 consists of 15 residues. CDR3: CASRYTGGSGNTIYF. CDR3 sequence (DNA): TGTGCCAGCAGATATACAGGGGGCTCTGGAAACACCATATATTTT.

This chain joins TRBV6-1 and TRBJ2-3, with 8 bases aligning to TRBD2. V shed 8 bases, J shed 4 bases, and the junction held 11 bases outside the gene matches. The CDR3 sequence is 15 residues long. Germline CDR1 and CDR2: MNHNS and SASEGT. The CDR3 nucleotides read TGTGCCAGCGGGGTTGAGCGGGAGTTCCCAGATACGCAGTATTTT. Its translation: CASGVEREFPDTQYF.

The chain employs TRBV7-2 and TRBJ1-2; D may be TRBD1 (6 bases). The V gene's germline CDR1 is SGHTA and CDR2 FQGNSA. The CDR3 loop spans 15 amino acids. Trimming took off 5 bases at V and 7 bases at J, with 20 bases between the two ends. CDR3 DNA: TGTGCCAGCAGCCAAGGACAGTTACGATGGGGTGGCTACACCTTC. This translates into CASSQGQLRWGGYTF.

This chain links TRBV27 with TRBJ2-1; 7 bases match TRBD2. The V gene's germline CDR1 is MNHEY and CDR2 SMNVEV (reference sequence). This CDR3 has 13 residues. V trimming: 5 bases; J trimming: 9 bases; junction bases outside the gene matches: 7. This chain's CDR3 is CASSQRGTIEQFF. CDR3 bases: TGTGCCAGCAGTCAAAGAGGGACTATTGAGCAGTTCTTC.

This sequence joins TRBV28 and TRBJ2-7; D unclear. The V gene lost 10 bases and the J gene lost 1 base, with 20 bases spanning the gap. Germline loops: CDR1 MDHEN, CDR2 SYDVKM. There are 15 residues in the CDR3. For the CDR3, the DNA is TGTGCCACCTCTGCATCCCTAGACGGTTCCTACGAGCAGTACTTC. This sequence encodes CATSASLDGSYEQYF. The entire variable domain, with the rest obtained from reference TRBV28 and TRBJ2-7, is as follows: DVKVTQSSRYLVKRTGEKVFLECVQDMDHENMFWYRQDPGLGLRLIYFSYDVKMKEKGDIPEGYSVSREKKERFSLILESASTNQTSMYLCATSASLDGSYEQYFGPGTRLTVT.

This clone was observed once. CDR3 nucleotide sequence: TGTGCCAGCTCACCACGGGCCACGAATGAAAAACTGTTTTTT. This codes for CASSPRATNEKLFF. The chain uses TRBV18 and TRBJ1-4; D remains ambiguous. The CDR3 is 14 amino acids. The V end was cut by 1 base, the J end by 5 bases, with 8 bases between. CDR1 and CDR2 from the germline V gene are KGHSH and LQKENI.

V is TRBV14 and J is TRBJ1-1; tentative D call: TRBD1 (5 bases). Germline-derived CDR1 and CDR2 are SGHDN and FVKESK. V was clipped by 1 base and J by 10 bases, with 16 bases between them. This CDR3 comprises 14 residues. The CDR3 loop reads CASSQVSPGFVAFF. CDR3 bases: TGTGCCAGCAGCCAAGTTTCGCCAGGGTTCGTAGCTTTCTTT.

This clone was detected a few times. The chain employs TRBV29-1 and TRBJ1-2, with a possible D match to TRBD1 (5 bases). The CDR3 has 11 amino acids. The V gene lost 4 bases and the J gene lost 4 bases, with 7 bases spanning the gap. Germline assignment: CDR1 SQVTM and CDR2 ANQGSEA. This CDR3 is CSVVGGYGYTF. CDR3 coding DNA: TGCAGCGTTGTGGGGGGCTATGGCTACACCTTC.

The rearrangement uses TRBV7-6 and TRBJ2-6, with 7 bases lining up with TRBD2. Looked up from germline, CDR1 is SGHVS and CDR2 is FNYEAQ. Trimming at V came to 5 bases and at J to 2 bases, leaving 6 bases not matched to a gene. The CDR3 is made up of 16 amino acids. The CDR3 here is CASSANGGAGANVLTF. CDR3 bases: TGTGCCAGCAGCGCAAATGGGGGGGCTGGGGCCAACGTCCTGACTTTC.

This chain connects TRBV20-1 to TRBJ2-7; 7 bases fit TRBD2. There are 10 residues in the CDR3. Germline CDR1 DFQATT, CDR2 SNEGSKA (reference sequence). V shed 5 bases and J 5 bases; nucleotides not matched to a gene: 0. The CDR3 DNA sequence: TGCAGTGCTGGGAGGGACGAGCAGTACTTC. Amino acid sequence: CSAGRDEQYF.

The rearrangement uses TRBV6-5 and TRBJ2-5; D may be TRBD2 (6 bases). Looked up from germline, CDR1 is MNHEY and CDR2 is SVGAGI. The CDR3 sequence is 13 residues long. The V and J ends lost 10 bases and 5 bases respectively, with 17 bases between them. The CDR3 DNA follows: TGTGCCACCCGACTAGTTGGCCAGGAGACCCAGTACTTC. Translating gives CATRLVGQETQYF.

The chain couples TRBV11-2 to TRBJ1-5, with 9 bases matching TRBD1. V lost 5 bases, J lost 7 bases, and 9 bases stayed unmatched. This CDR3 has 15 amino acids. The V gene's germline CDR1 is SGHAT and CDR2 FQNNGV. The CDR3 loop is CASSEGTGLYQPQHF. CDR3 nucleotide sequence: TGTGCCAGCAGCGAAGGGACAGGGCTGTACCAGCCCCAGCATTTT.